The clone carrying this T cell receptor beta chain was observed a handful of times. What it recognizes is unknown. This record comes from a study of breast tumors, draining lymph nodes, adjacent tissues. V gave up 1 base and J gave up 8 bases, with 8 bases separating them. The CDR3 covers 11 residues. CDR1 and CDR2 from the germline V gene are DFQATT and SNEGSKA (reference sequence). TCRdb recomputed calls from the multiplex PCR reads with MiXCR, one row per CDR3 protein. This table has around 250,000 distinct CDR3 sequences, 34% appearing once. General study points: Compared with basal-like, luminal-like tumors shared significantly more repertoire with nontumor tissue.

Breast cancer patients provided tissue from their axillary draining lymph nodes. The specimen sequenced was axillary lymph node tissue. This clonotype was sampled from a female donor with breast cancer. Some clones in this sample may be carry-over from other donors' samples. The rearrangement links TRBV20-1 to TRBJ1-2; unclear D gene. The CDR3 nucleotides are TGCAGTGCTAGAGGGGCCGGGGGCTACACCTTC. Translating gives CSARGAGGYTF.